Listed below are T cell receptor beta chains from one sample, sequenced in a study of blood T cells in healthy people across ages. A single record per CDR3 protein comes from TCRdb applying MiXCR to the 5' RACE reads. This sample carries about 1,400,000 distinct CDR3 sequences, 42% of them seen once, and the ten largest clones take roughly 7.7%. Sequences were obtained from blood. The receptors shown here come from a woman younger than 30 in good health. Each CDR3 is given with its conserved first and last residue. D genes are given only for firm matches. Size is omitted from some rows. Given values are once, few, many or a class for expanded clones.

j_call	v_call	d_call	clone_size	cdr3_aa	cdr3_nt
TRBJ1-3	TRBV7-2	-	many	CASSLVLRGVGGNTIYF	TGTGCCAGCAGCTTAGTCTTACGGGGCGTAGGTGGAAACACCATATATTTT
TRBJ1-1	TRBV7-2	-	-	CASSLGPGGQTAAFF	TGTGCCAGCAGCTTAGGTCCGGGGGGCCAGACGGCGGCTTTCTTT
TRBJ1-2	TRBV3-1	TRBD1	many	CASSQGWSGQGDGYTF	TGTGCCAGCAGCCAAGGTTGGAGCGGACAGGGCGATGGCTACACCTTC
TRBJ1-1	TRBV27	-	-	CASKEGPNTEAFF	TGTGCCAGCAAGGAGGGACCCAACACTGAAGCTTTCTTT
TRBJ2-1	TRBV9	-	-	CASSAGVATYNEQFF	TGTGCCAGCAGCGCCGGGGTGGCAACCTACAATGAGCAGTTCTTC
TRBJ2-1	TRBV20-1	TRBD2	-	CSASYLLAGTTDEQFF	TGCAGTGCTAGTTACCTACTAGCGGGAACCACTGATGAGCAGTTCTTC
TRBJ1-1	TRBV7-3	-	-	CASSQGSDSEAFF	TGTGCCAGCAGCCAAGGTTCGGACAGTGAAGCTTTCTTT
TRBJ2-3	TRBV5-1	TRBD1	-	CASSTDRVSTDTQYF	TGCGCCAGCAGCACGGACAGGGTTAGCACAGATACGCAGTATTTT
TRBJ2-7	TRBV2	TRBD1	-	CASRDLGTGGIQYF	TGTGCCAGCAGGGACCTAGGGACAGGGGGGATTCAGTACTTC
TRBJ2-2	TRBV3-1	TRBD1	-	CASSLPGQTTGELFF	TGTGCCAGCAGCCTTCCGGGACAGACCACCGGGGAGCTGTTTTTT
TRBJ1-2	TRBV7-2	-	few	CASSLDGEAGGFYGYTF	TGTGCCAGCAGCTTAGATGGGGAGGCGGGGGGGTTTTATGGCTACACCTTC
TRBJ1-5	TRBV7-2	-	-	CASSLAETRSTDTQHF	TGTGCCAGCAGCTTAGCTGAGACTAGAAGCACAGATACGCAGCATTTT
TRBJ2-7	TRBV20-1	-	-	CSAKLGHMNYEQYF	TGCAGTGCCAAACTAGGACACATGAACTACGAGCAGTACTTC
TRBJ1-1	TRBV28	-	-	CASTASRGWTEAFF	TGTGCCAGCACCGCCAGCAGGGGTTGGACTGAAGCTTTCTTT
TRBJ1-4	TRBV2	-	-	CASSEEVREKLFF	TGTGCCAGCAGTGAAGAGGTACGGGAAAAACTGTTTTTT
TRBJ1-1	TRBV12-3/TRBV12-4	-	once	CASIYKMNTEAFF	TGTGCCAGCATTTATAAAATGAACACTGAAGCTTTCTTT
TRBJ1-4	TRBV6-6	-	-	CASSYPSQLNEKLFF	TGTGCCAGCAGTTACCCGAGTCAGCTTAATGAAAAACTGTTTTTT
TRBJ1-2	TRBV7-9	-	once	CASSSASAGGYTF	TGTGCCAGCAGCTCTGCTTCTGCGGGGGGCTACACCTTC
TRBJ2-7	TRBV19	TRBD1	-	CASSMGQGGSYEQYF	TGTGCCAGTAGTATGGGACAGGGGGGGTCCTACGAGCAGTACTTC
TRBJ2-3	TRBV5-1	TRBD2	few	CASSWTGTRTDTQYF	TGCGCCAGCAGCTGGACCGGGACTAGAACAGATACGCAGTATTTT
TRBJ2-3	TRBV20-1	-	-	CSARDNQARGMYTQYF	TGCAGTGCTAGAGATAACCAGGCCCGTGGAATGTATACGCAGTATTTT
TRBJ1-5	TRBV5-6	-	-	CASSLWLRGINQPQHF	TGTGCCAGCAGCTTGTGGTTACGGGGGATTAATCAGCCCCAGCATTTT
TRBJ1-4	TRBV12-3/TRBV12-4	TRBD1	-	CASSSGQGDNEKLFF	TGTGCCAGCAGCTCCGGACAGGGGGATAATGAAAAACTGTTTTTT
TRBJ2-1	TRBV11-2	TRBD2	few	CASSLAGGPRTYNEQFF	TGTGCCAGCAGCTTAGCGGGGGGGCCGAGAACCTACAATGAGCAGTTCTTC
TRBJ2-1	TRBV5-5	-	few	CASSSSSGGPYNEQFF	TGTGCCAGCAGCTCAAGTTCGGGGGGCCCCTACAATGAGCAGTTCTTC
TRBJ2-1	TRBV20-1	-	-	CSASVALSYNEQFF	TGCAGTGCTAGTGTTGCCCTCTCCTACAATGAGCAGTTCTTC
TRBJ2-1	TRBV6-6	TRBD2	-	CAGSRLAGVYNEQFF	TGTGCCGGCAGTCGACTAGCGGGAGTCTACAATGAGCAGTTCTTC
TRBJ2-1	TRBV9	TRBD2	few	CASSVSASGGLGEQFF	TGTGCCAGCAGCGTAAGTGCTAGCGGGGGCCTTGGGGAGCAGTTCTTC
TRBJ1-1	TRBV7-2	-	-	CASSLVVLADTEAFF	TGTGCCAGCAGCTTAGTGGTTTTAGCGGACACTGAAGCTTTCTTT
TRBJ1-2	TRBV6-4	TRBD1	few	CASSAAGQGGRYGYTF	TGTGCCAGCAGTGCAGCGGGACAGGGAGGTAGATATGGCTACACCTTC
TRBJ1-2	TRBV9	-	-	CASSTHYGYIF	TGTGCCAGCAGCACCCACTACGGCTACATCTTC